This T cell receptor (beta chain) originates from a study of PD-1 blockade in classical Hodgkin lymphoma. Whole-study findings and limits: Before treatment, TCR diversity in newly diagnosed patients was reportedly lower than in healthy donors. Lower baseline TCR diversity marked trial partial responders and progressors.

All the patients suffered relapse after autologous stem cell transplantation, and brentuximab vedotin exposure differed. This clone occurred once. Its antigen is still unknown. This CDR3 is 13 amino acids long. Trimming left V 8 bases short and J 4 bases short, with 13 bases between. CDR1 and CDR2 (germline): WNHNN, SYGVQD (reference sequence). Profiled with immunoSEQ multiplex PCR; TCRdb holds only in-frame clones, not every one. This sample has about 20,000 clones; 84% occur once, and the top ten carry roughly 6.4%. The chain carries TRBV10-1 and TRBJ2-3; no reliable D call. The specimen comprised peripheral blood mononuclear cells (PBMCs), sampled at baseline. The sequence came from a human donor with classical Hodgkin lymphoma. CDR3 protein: CASFLSFADTQYF. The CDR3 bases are TGCGCCAGCTTCTTAAGTTTCGCAGATACGCAGTATTTT.